A selection of T cell receptor beta chains follows, all from one sample in a study of T-cell reconstitution after alpha-beta-depleted transplantation in children. Via MiXCR, TCRdb re-called the PCR reads, giving one row per CDR3 protein. This table holds 240,000 or so distinct CDR3 sequences, roughly 8.2% found once. Source: PBMCs, mostly from graft donor cells, taken 180 days after TCRalphabeta/CD19-depleted stem cell transplant. The receptors here all came from a male patient aged 5 to 17 who had a stem cell transplant for acute lymphoblastic leukemia, so the T cells may come from the graft donor. CDR3s include the opening cysteine and the closing phenylalanine or tryptophan. The D gene is left open where the match is weak. Only some rows state a clone size, as once, few, many or a class for expanded clones.

j_gene,v_gene,len,abundance,d_gene,CDR3aa,CDR3nt
TRBJ2-7,TRBV5-1,13,many,-,CASSSSGAYEQYF,TGCGCCAGCAGCTCCTCGGGAGCCTACGAGCAGTACTTC
TRBJ2-3,TRBV12-3/TRBV12-4,14,many,TRBD1,CASSLTGGTDTQYF,TGTGCCAGCAGTTTGACAGGGGGCACAGATACGCAGTATTTT
TRBJ1-4,TRBV7-9,12,many,-,CASSLGGGALTF,TGTGCCAGCAGCTTAGGAGGGGGTGCCCTCACTTTT
TRBJ2-6,TRBV7-6,19,-,TRBD2,CASTTRPGGAGTGANVLTF,TGTGCCAGCACCACTCGACCCGGGGGGGCGGGGACTGGGGCCAACGTCCTGACTTTC
TRBJ2-1,TRBV29-1,12,many,TRBD1,CSPWDRAIHAFF,TGCAGCCCCTGGGACAGGGCCATCCATGCATTCTTC
TRBJ1-3,TRBV20-1,17,many,TRBD1,CSAIRTGATFSGNTIYF,TGCAGTGCTATCCGGACAGGGGCGACCTTTTCTGGAAACACCATATATTTT
TRBJ2-1,TRBV7-3,17,many,TRBD2,CASSLTAGLAGYNEQFF,TGTGCCAGCAGCTTAACGGCCGGACTAGCGGGCTACAATGAGCAGTTCTTC
TRBJ2-5,TRBV20-1,14,many,TRBD2,CSARAPGGWETQYF,TGCAGTGCTAGAGCCCCGGGGGGGTGGGAGACCCAGTACTTC
TRBJ2-5,TRBV7-9,15,many,TRBD2,CASGRVSLAEETQYF,TGTGCCAGCGGCAGGGTTAGTCTAGCGGAAGAGACCCAGTACTTC
TRBJ2-3,TRBV28,21,many,TRBD2,CASSLELQGKTSGRPEDTQYF,TGTGCCAGCAGTTTAGAATTACAGGGGAAGACTAGCGGGAGGCCCGAAGATACGCAGTATTTT
TRBJ1-2,TRBV10-3,13,many,-,CAISVAQEYGYTF,TGTGCCATCAGTGTGGCACAGGAGTATGGCTACACCTTC
TRBJ2-1,TRBV15,16,many,-,CATSREGWSSYNEQFF,TGTGCCACCAGCAGAGAGGGCTGGAGCTCCTACAATGAGCAGTTCTTC
TRBJ2-7,TRBV4-3,16,many,-,CASSQDLGGPSYEQYF,TGCGCCAGCAGCCAAGATCTCGGGGGGCCATCCTACGAGCAGTACTTC
TRBJ2-7,TRBV20-1,16,many,TRBD2,CSASRFITGLASEQYF,TGCAGTGCTAGTCGGTTTATCACGGGACTAGCATCTGAGCAGTACTTC
TRBJ2-7,TRBV7-2,14,many,TRBD2,CASSLWAGRDEQYF,TGTGCCAGCAGCTTATGGGCGGGGAGGGACGAGCAGTACTTC
TRBJ2-5,TRBV29-1,14,many,TRBD1,CSVEKTGGQETQYF,TGCAGCGTTGAAAAGACAGGGGGGCAAGAGACCCAGTACTTC
TRBJ2-2,TRBV14,16,many,TRBD1,CASSQSWDRHPGELFF,TGTGCCAGCAGCCAGTCATGGGACAGGCACCCCGGGGAGCTGTTTTTT
TRBJ2-3,TRBV18,14,many,-,CASSLGGQTDTQYF,TGTGCCAGCTCACTTGGTGGACAGACAGATACGCAGTATTTT
TRBJ2-1,TRBV10-3,14,many,-,CAISESRVGGEQFF,TGTGCCATCAGTGAGTCTAGAGTAGGAGGCGAGCAGTTCTTC
TRBJ2-1,TRBV28,15,many,-,CASSPAVASYNEQFF,TGTGCCAGCAGCCCCGCGGTAGCGTCCTACAATGAGCAGTTCTTC
TRBJ1-2,TRBV6-5,16,many,TRBD1,CASSSFQGQGGNGYTF,TGTGCCAGCAGTTCCTTCCAGGGACAGGGAGGCAATGGCTACACCTTC
TRBJ2-3,TRBV12-3/TRBV12-4,16,many,TRBD1,CASTPRGGQVGDTQYF,TGTGCCAGCACCCCTCGAGGGGGACAGGTAGGAGATACGCAGTATTTT
TRBJ1-2,TRBV29-1,14,many,-,CSASLDGLFYGYTF,TGCAGCGCTAGTTTGGACGGACTATTTTATGGCTACACCTTC
TRBJ2-5,TRBV6-1,13,many,TRBD2,CASSEREWETQYF,TGTGCCAGCAGTGAGCGGGAGTGGGAGACCCAGTACTTC
TRBJ2-6,TRBV7-9,21,few,TRBD1,CAPTSDVTGGPTLSGANVLTF,TGTGCCCCCACCTCAGACGTGACAGGGGGACCCACTCTCTCTGGGGCCAACGTCCTGACTTTC
TRBJ2-2,TRBV18,12,few,-,CASSPTTGELFF,TGTGCCAGCTCACCAACCACCGGGGAGCTGTTTTTT
TRBJ2-1,TRBV28,15,many,-,CASSFIRSSYNEQFF,TGTGCCAGCAGTTTTATAAGGTCCTCCTACAATGAGCAGTTCTTC
TRBJ1-3,TRBV28,14,many,-,CASNRGSTGNTIYF,TGTGCCAGCAATAGGGGATCTACTGGAAACACCATATATTTT
TRBJ2-6,TRBV19,16,few,-,CASSKSGQSGANVLTF,TGTGCCAGTAGTAAATCGGGCCAATCTGGGGCCAACGTCCTGACTTTC